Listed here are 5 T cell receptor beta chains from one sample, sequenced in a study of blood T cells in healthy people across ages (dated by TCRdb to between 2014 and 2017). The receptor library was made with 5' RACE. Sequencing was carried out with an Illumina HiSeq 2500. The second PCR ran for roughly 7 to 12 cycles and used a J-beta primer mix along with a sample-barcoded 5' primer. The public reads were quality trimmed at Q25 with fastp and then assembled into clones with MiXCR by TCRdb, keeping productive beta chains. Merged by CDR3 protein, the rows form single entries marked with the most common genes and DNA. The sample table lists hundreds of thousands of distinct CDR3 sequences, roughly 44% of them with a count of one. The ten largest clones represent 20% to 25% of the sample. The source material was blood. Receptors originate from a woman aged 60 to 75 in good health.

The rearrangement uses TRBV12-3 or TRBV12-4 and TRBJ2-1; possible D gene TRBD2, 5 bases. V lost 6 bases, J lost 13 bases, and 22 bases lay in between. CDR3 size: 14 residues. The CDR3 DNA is TGTGCCAGCAGCCGAGCCGGGATCCAAGAGACCCAGTTCTTC. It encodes CASSRAGIQETQFF.

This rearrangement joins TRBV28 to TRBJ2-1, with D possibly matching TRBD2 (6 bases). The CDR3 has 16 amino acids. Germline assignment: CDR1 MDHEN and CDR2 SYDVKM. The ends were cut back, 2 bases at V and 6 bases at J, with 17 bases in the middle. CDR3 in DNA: TGTGCCAGCAGTTTAGGTGGAGGCGGAGGGCTCAATGAGCAGTTCTTC. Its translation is CASSLGGGGGLNEQFF.

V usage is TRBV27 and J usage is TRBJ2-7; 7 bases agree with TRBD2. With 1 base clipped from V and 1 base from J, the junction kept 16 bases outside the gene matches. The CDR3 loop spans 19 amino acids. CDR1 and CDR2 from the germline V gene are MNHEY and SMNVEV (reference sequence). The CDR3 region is CASSLLGTGLGDVSYEQYF. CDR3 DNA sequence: TGTGCCAGCAGTTTATTGGGAACCGGACTAGGAGACGTATCCTACGAGCAGTACTTC.

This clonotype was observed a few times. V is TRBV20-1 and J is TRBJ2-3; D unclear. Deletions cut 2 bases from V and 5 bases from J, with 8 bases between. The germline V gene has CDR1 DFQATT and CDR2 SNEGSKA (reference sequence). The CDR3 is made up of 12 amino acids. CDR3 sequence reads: CSARWSIDTQYF. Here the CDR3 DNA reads TGCAGTGCTAGATGGAGTATAGATACGCAGTATTTT.

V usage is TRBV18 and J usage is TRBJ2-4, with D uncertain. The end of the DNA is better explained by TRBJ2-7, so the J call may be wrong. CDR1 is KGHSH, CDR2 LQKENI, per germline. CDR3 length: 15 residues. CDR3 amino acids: CASSPGLGSAYEQYF. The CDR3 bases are TGTGCCAGCTCACCAGGTTTAGGGTCTGCCTACGAGCAGTACTTC.